The clone carrying this T cell receptor beta chain was seen a handful of times. Per the germline V gene, CDR1 is SEHNR and CDR2 is FQNEAQ (reference sequence). Between the trimmed V and J ends, which lost 5 bases and 11 bases, there was a span of 12 bases. There are 12 residues in the CDR3. The data were obtained in a study of cytomegalovirus exposure and HLA in healthy donors. About the study: Clustering assigned 81% of the roughly 420 genotyped donors to the Caucasian-associated ancestry cluster.

The study ran its PCR with 60 Vbeta and 13 Jbeta primers. Measured with immunoSEQ multiplex PCR; TCRdb has only the in-frame clones, and not every one. The table lists around 99,000 clones, more than 65% of them singletons. This receptor was obtained from a young man in good health and CMV-seronegative. The chain couples TRBV7-9 to TRBJ1-4; D remains ambiguous. The specimen sequenced was PBMCs. CDR3: CASSPSAEKLFF. CDR3 sequence (DNA): TGTGCCAGCAGCCCGAGCGCCGAGAAACTGTTTTTT.